These 3 T cell receptor beta chains share one sample of origin, sequenced in a study of T cells in localized non-small cell lung cancer (dated by TCRdb to 2018 to 2021). The library was generated by the immunoSEQ multiplex PCR assay. Entries here come from immuneACCESS through TCRdb and include only in-frame sequences with V and J called. Some clones fail to appear in such tables; in the studies checked, an unresolved V gene covers under half of the shortfall, and the cause of the remainder is unknown. The sample table holds thousands of clones, of which approximately 20% were seen once. 9.5% to 12% of the sample goes to the ten largest clones. The starting material was lung tumor tissue, obtained before any cancer treatment. Receptors were obtained from a man aged 35-69 years with stage I squamous cell lung carcinoma.

The chain employs TRBV19 and TRBJ2-1, with D possibly being TRBD2 (5 bases). The CDR3 is made up of 14 amino acids. Trimming left V 5 bases short and J 12 bases short, with 20 bases between. Germline V gives CDR1 LNHDA, CDR2 SQIVND (reference sequence). The CDR3 DNA follows: TGTGCCAGTAGTCCAAACCTAGCCCCTGAAAGGCAGTTCTTC. Translation: CASSPNLAPERQFF.

This chain uses TRBV6-8 with TRBJ2-1, with 10 bases lining up with TRBD1. The CDR3 consists of 14 residues. Germline values: CDR1 MNHGY, CDR2 SAAAGT. The V segment lost 10 bases and the J segment 6 bases; nucleotides outside the gene matches: 9. CDR3 loop: CAITRTGGSNEQFF. The CDR3 region has the DNA TGTGCCATCACTAGGACAGGGGGGAGCAATGAGCAGTTCTTC.

This chain connects TRBV12-5 to TRBJ1-2; 8 bases line up with TRBD1. The CDR3 has 12 amino acids. Germline CDR1 reads LGHNT; CDR2 reads FRNRAP. CDR3 bases: TGTGCCAGCACCCCCCAGGGGGCGATCTACACCTTC. Protein: CASTPQGAIYTF.